This T cell receptor (beta chain) appears in the sequencing data of a study of T cell repertoires in breast cancer (dated by TCRdb to 2016 to 2018). The study in broad terms: Tumors, lymph nodes and peripheral blood lymphocytes from breast cancer patients, as well as peripheral blood from healthy control donors, were profiled. The majority of the 20 to 25 patient tumors analyzed for shared TCRs were ER+/PR+. Nine healthy donors, of an age range similar to that of the patients, were included as controls. On average, sequencing produced about 500,000 sequences per sample and roughly 10 reads per input cell. Because breast cancer has a low mutational burden and rarely has common mutations, the study reasoned that TCRs shared between breast cancer patients would target shared antigens. After being minced and digested with Liberase and DNase, tumors and tumor-involved lymph nodes were passed through 70-um and 40-um filters. Tumor-free lymph nodes were processed with no enzymatic digestion, and blood samples were separated using Ficoll. Broad study findings and their caveats: Roughly 20 TCR pairs were shared across seven or more patient tumors and rarely found in control blood, suggesting possible tumor specificity. Shared TCRs showed TRBV7 predominance, possibly reflecting tumor recognition or mispriming bias from eight TRBV7 primers. Emulsion RT-PCR was regarded as qualitative rather than quantitative, because clone recovery was skewed by transcript abundance and primer differences. Compared with tumor-free nodes, tumor-involved sentinel lymph nodes shared about fourfold more TCRs with matched tumor repertoires (roughly 7.3% versus 1.9%). Genuine antitumor clones may have been missed because singleton TCRs were discarded and only part of each tumor was sampled. Shared TCRs were encoded by various nucleotide sequences, which suggests selection and expansion based on antigen.

Trimming at the junction amounts to 0 bases on V and 2 bases on J, and the germline ends lie 13 bases apart. The germline V gene (reference sequence) provides CDR1 DFQATT and CDR2 SNEGSKA. From the cysteine through the phenylalanine, the CDR3 covers 15 amino acids. This entry keeps only the CDR3 DNA: 45 bases, framed from base 1. To analyze paired alpha-beta TCRs of CD8+ T cells, the study used an expanded emulsion RT-PCR method with primers covering all TCR V genes. Before emulsion RT-PCR, CD8+ T cells were isolated using a CD8 positive selection kit and then incubated overnight in 8 to 10 IU/mL IL-2. This clonotype was observed a handful of times. The specificity of this receptor is unknown. Within one base of it there is no much larger clone, and no base qualities were kept. Receptor libraries were prepared by emulsion pairing. Unpaired genes were suppressed in a second nested PCR with blocking oligos, after which Illumina adaptors and barcodes were added in a third nested PCR. Each master mix for emulsion RT-PCR held 5,000-250,000 T cells along with C-region, Stepout and V-region primers. Emulsions were generated with the Micellula Emulsion and Purification Kit, and RT-PCR used Qiagen OneStep RT-PCR reagents. Pooled libraries were sequenced with paired-end 2 x 250 reads on an Illumina MiSeq. In the original analysis: In Galaxy, read pairs were joined and then clipped at the engineered overlap into separate alpha and beta files, and any unclipped reads were discarded. To assign alpha-beta pairs, the researchers used CompleteTCR, a MiTCR-based pipeline that relies on an R script to link chains sharing read cluster identifiers. TCR sequences seen only once, which were about 1-3.3%, were removed as potential sequencing errors. Starting from the raw public reads, TCRdb applied fastp trimming at Q25, assembled clones with MiXCR and retained in-frame beta chains. Here each entry gathers all rows of one CDR3 protein and keeps the most common genes and DNA. The V and J calls come from TCRdb's annotation, not from the publication. The sample table records some 37,000 distinct CDR3 sequences; under 50% of these occur just once. Approximately 62% of the sample lies in the top ten.

This receptor was obtained from a pool of human donors with breast cancer or a healthy control (not recorded which). Recombination connected TRBV20-1 to TRBJ1-2, with the D gene call left open. Sequenced: CD8+ T cells. The CDR3 protein: CSARDLARNNYGYTF. The DNA sequence follows: TGCAGTGCTAGAGATCTAGCCAGAAACAACTATGGCTACACCTTC.